The entry below gives a single T cell receptor beta chain sequence along with its context. Sequencing was performed with immunoSEQ multiplex PCR; in TCRdb, only in-frame clones are kept and a portion is missing. The sample has 30,000 to 40,000 clones, roughly 87% seen once. This entry comes from a study of blood T cell repertoires in COVID-19. Overall study: T cells, B-cell-depleted T cells, or PBMCs provided the cDNA or gDNA that served as material.

Germline CDR1 reads KGHSH; CDR2 reads LQKENI. The J segment lost 3 bases and the V segment lost 1 base, leaving 4 bases of the junction unmatched. The CDR3 spans 16 residues. Sequencing was performed on peripheral blood. The clonotype was recovered from a man over 45 with active or convalescent COVID-19. V and J are TRBV18 and TRBJ2-1; 9 bases align to TRBD2. This CDR3 reads CASSPRSGRSYNEQFF. The CDR3 bases are TGTGCCAGCTCACCACGAAGCGGGAGGAGCTACAATGAGCAGTTCTTC.